This T cell receptor beta chain came from a study of CD8+CD57+ T cells in acquired aplastic anemia. For the study at large: Yields of DNA that came from sorted CD4+ and CD8+ cells averaged around 3 ug.

Study results and caveats: About 30 CD8+ CDR3 sequences occurred in both the patients and the controls. Simpson's diversity of CD8+ cells was not significantly different in patients compared with controls.

For CDR3 and TCR beta VDJ profiling, genomic DNA was the template used. Each CDR3 protein is one row after TCRdb ran MiXCR on the reads. The repertoire holds 200,000 or so distinct CDR3 sequences, with 55% to 70% as singletons. With regard to this clonotype: Antigen: not known.

The V gene lost 2 bases and the J gene lost 5 bases, with 15 bases spanning the gap. The CDR3 totals 15 residues. The germline gives CDR1 SGHTA, CDR2 FQGTGA. The receptor was isolated from a human donor with severe aplastic anemia or a healthy control (not recorded which). V gene TRBV7-3 combines with J gene TRBJ2-5; D gene unclear. Sequencing input: sorted CD4+, CD8+, or CD8+CD57+ T cells (not recorded which) from PBMCs. CDR3 in amino acids: CASSLGRRERETQYF. DNA of the CDR3: TGTGCCAGCAGCTTAGGGCGTAGGGAAAGGGAGACCCAGTACTTC. Combining the CDR3 with reference TRBV7-3 and TRBJ2-5 gives the whole variable domain GAGVSQTPSNKVTEKGKYVELRCDPISGHTALYWYRQSLGQGPEFLIYFQGTGAADDSGLPNDRFFAVRPEGSVSTLKIQRTERGDSAVYLCASSLGRRERETQYFGPGTRLLVL.